The following is a TCR beta chain sequence with its context. This clone's antigen is unknown. This same CDR3 is encoded by further DNA sequences in the sample. Its CDR3 holds 13 amino acids, cysteine through phenylalanine. This entry keeps only the CDR3 DNA: 39 bases, framed from base 1. The V and J ends are trimmed by 4 bases and 2 bases, leaving 9 bases between them. CDR1 and CDR2 are drawn from the germline V gene: SGHRS, YFSETQ. The entry originates in a study of cytomegalovirus exposure and HLA in healthy donors (dated by TCRdb to about 2017). Describing the broader study: An earlier analysis of some 620 of the donors reported approximately 260 Gb of sequence data and approximately 120 million unique TCR beta sequences obtained from about 200 million T cells. All discovery cohort repertoires had been generated using a single sequencing platform. Class I and class II HLA loci were covered by the typing at four-digit resolution. Alongside the repertoire data, information on donor age, sex, ethnicity and CMV serostatus was compiled. The study aimed to test whether cataloging public T cell receptors could reveal signatures of past pathogen exposure. Across about 380 genotyped donors of the cohort, an average of roughly 250,000 unique TCR beta nucleotide sequences per donor were sequenced, and approximately 17% of those sequences were non-productive. In the later analysis, no new phenotypic data were used to find candidate immune exposures; instead, reliance was placed on TCR beta sequences and their occurrence across donors. Of the roughly 420 genotyped donors, less than 90% were placed in the genetic ancestry cluster associated with self-reported Caucasian donors. In a later genetic analysis, genome-wide SNP genotypes for about 60% of the 666 donors were used, and that subset was treated as a discovery cohort. To study patterns of TCR occurrence, a later analysis re-analyzed previously published TCR beta repertoires from several hundred donors and added high-resolution HLA genotyping. The number of donors typed differed by locus, with about 620-630 for A, B, C, DRB1 and DQB1, about 500 for DQA1, some 570 for DPA1, and around 460 for DPB1. An earlier analysis of nearly 600 of the donors applied high-throughput TCR beta sequencing to assess whether each TCR beta V gene segment acted as functional or pseudogenic. Roughly 5 DR-DQ haplotypes were treated as single units for association and clustering because of strong linkage in the cohort. Around 320 gigabases of sequencing data and some 85 million unique TCR sequences were included in an early release covering 550 to 800 HLA-typed donors. To predict cytomegalovirus infection status, the study brought together high-throughput TCR immunosequencing, statistical association of individual TCRs with disease status, and machine learning. In addition to the first cohort of approximately 650 subjects, a separate validation cohort of 130 or so different subjects was used. The study used immunosequencing to profile the T cell repertoires of more than 650 subjects and linked those repertoires to cytomegalovirus serostatus.

Libraries were made using the immunoSEQ multiplex PCR assay. A mixture of 60 forward primers for TCR Vbeta segments and 13 reverse primers for TCR Jbeta segments was used in the multiplex PCR. The CDR3 region of rearranged TCR beta genes was amplified from genomic DNA by a multiplex PCR assay. Amplified TCR beta libraries were sequenced as 87-base-pair reads on the Illumina HiSeq System. In the source study's methods: In a later analysis, 77 million or so unique TCR beta chains were counted across the approximately 620 repertoires, and approximately 11 million of these chains were shared by at least two donors. Raw reads were error-corrected and collapsed into unique sequences with a nearest-neighbor algorithm that merged closely related sequences to remove PCR and sequencing errors. V, D and J gene segments were assigned by aligning CDR3 sequences to IMGT reference sequences. For a sequence to be retained, at least a six-nucleotide match to both a V gene segment and a J gene segment was required. A rearrangement was called productive if the CDR3 had no stop codons and remained in frame with V and J, and every other rearrangement was called non-productive. Following IMGT convention, CDR3 was defined as the stretch from the second conserved V-encoded cysteine to the conserved J-encoded phenylalanine. In an earlier analysis of roughly 610 of the donors, sequences lacking an unambiguous match to a single V gene segment were excluded. In an earlier analysis of several hundred of the donors, V segments were called functional above 56.7% productive rearrangements and were called segregating when the between-donor standard deviation exceeded 5%. A statistical classification framework was built for diagnosing cytomegalovirus status from the catalog of TCR beta chain sequences. In a later analysis, TCR nucleotide sequences were compared against IMGT/GENE-DB human TR gene sequences so that V and J genes could be assigned. Using the TCRdist pipeline, a later analysis assigned CDR3 sequences along with most-parsimonious VDJ recombination scenarios. In a later analysis, every TCR beta chain was defined by the combination of its CDR3 amino acid sequence and its V-gene family, and reads without a unique V-gene family were dropped. To address suspected cross-contamination and a sequencing artifact, a later analysis removed a few hundred highly shared, low-generation-probability nucleotide sequences. For each public chain, a later analysis derived a clonal expansion index from normalized ranks of inferred template counts within each repertoire. A later analysis computed generation probabilities with a VDJ recombination model fitted to out-of-frame rearrangements, and checked the results against IGoR. In a later analysis, hypergeometric tests were used to score TCR-TCR, TCR-HLA and TCR-CMV co-occurrence, with a repertoire-size bias correction applied to TCR pairs. In a later analysis, false discovery rates were estimated by permuting HLA or CMV assignments 20 times. In a later analysis, co-occurring TCRs were grouped with DBSCAN, and TCRdist sequence similarity was added when clustering was performed within HLA-allele-positive subsets. Repertoires with fewer than 30,000 or more than 120,000 public chains were left out of co-occurrence clustering, as were about five repertoires with anomalous nucleotide sharing. The table comes from immuneACCESS by way of TCRdb, which keeps in-frame sequences with V and J called. Part of the clones is missing from these tables; in studies checked, under half for an unresolved V gene and the rest for unknown reasons. Clone size and the V and J calls come from that table; the DNA yielded D and trimming. For this sample, the table gives tens of thousands of clones. The ten largest clones add up to approximately 1.8% of the sample.

Overall study outcomes, separate from this receptor: Assigning TCR associations to individual alleles was difficult when HLA alleles, especially DR and DQ, strongly co-occurred. In a later analysis, TCR association rates were found to vary across HLA loci, with the most associated TCRs seen for DRB1 alleles and the fewest for HLA-C alleles. The sequencing pipeline was judged likely to have produced a cluster of highly shared sequence variants as a technical artifact. Most TCR sequences were observed very rarely across donors, whereas some public TCRs were present in many individuals. Most CMV-associated TCR beta chains appeared to be HLA-restricted in a later analysis, and the HLA associations seemed to be driven largely by CMV exposure. Because some donors lacked HLA typing at each locus, the association tests relied only on the typed subset. CMV serostatus was the only immune exposure information available for the cohort. The earlier analysis of about 600 of the donors excluded roughly 16 rarely observed V segments, including chromosome 9 orphons, because counts were too low. According to a later genetic analysis, donors in an Asian-associated ancestry cluster had fewer N-insertions in productive TCRs than the approximately 710-donor mean. In both the original and validation cohorts, the classifier was reported to diagnose cytomegalovirus status with high specificity and sensitivity. Because the 87-base-pair reads could not distinguish some IMGT-functional V segments, including TRBV6-2 and TRBV6-3, those segments were excluded. Linkage disequilibrium might explain the correlated functional status among segregating V segments, but an unknown experimental factor could not be ruled out. Roughly uniform sequencing depth across donors was assumed in presence/absence analyses, although this assumption may not hold. A later analysis reported that several top co-occurrence clusters appeared linked to parvovirus B19, influenza, CMV and Epstein-Barr virus. This cohort had only TCR beta chains sequenced, and the lack of alpha or paired-chain data limited which features could be detected. In vitro tests confirmed that a few of the cytomegalovirus-associated TCR beta chains recognize cytomegalovirus antigens. According to the authors, the approach could potentially be generalized to other disease states and immunological phenotypes. A further reported finding was that TCR beta sequences accurately predicted the HLA-A and HLA-B alleles for most subjects in the first cohort. In the study, about 150 TCR beta chains were listed as associated with cytomegalovirus. In an earlier analysis of more than 500 of the donors, most TCR beta V segments appeared in productive rearrangements about 87% or about 30% of the time, broadly matching IMGT annotations. V-gene and J-gene trimming of TCR beta chains was associated with a missense DCLRE1C variant in a later genetic analysis, and the association was replicated in an independent cohort. A later analysis associated some 17,000 TCR beta sequences with specific HLA alleles at a false discovery rate of 0.05. Compared with equally common non-associated chains, HLA-associated TCR beta chains in a later analysis were more clonally expanded and had lower generation probabilities.

In total, approximately 610 healthy bone marrow donors made up the cohort. All cohort members were sampled while nominally healthy, although unrecorded immune exposures were likely present. The donor was CMV seronegative and was included in the group of 352 seronegative cohort members. A peripheral blood sample was provided by each donor, and peripheral blood mononuclear cells were used for TCR beta sequencing. Genomic DNA was extracted from the blood cell samples with the Qiagen DNeasy Blood Extraction Kit. The sample consisted of PBMCs. Here the chain combines TRBV5-1 and TRBJ1-1; the D gene lacks a confident call. The receptor was isolated from a woman in her 30s in good health and CMV-seronegative. The CDR3 reads as follows: CASSSPGNTEAFF. The nucleotide sequence is given as TGCGCCAGCAGCAGTCCGGGAAACACTGAAGCTTTCTTT.